This T cell receptor beta chain was found in a study of blood T cell repertoires in COVID-19 (TCRdb year 2020). Regarding the research as a whole: Samples covering the acute and convalescent phases of COVID-19 were provided by collaborators in the United States, Italy and Spain. The prospective study material was composed of cDNA or gDNA derived from T cells, B-cell-depleted T cells, or PBMCs. Deeply sampled blood TCRbeta repertoires from subjects exposed to, actively infected with, or recovered from COVID-19 were included in the dataset. A freely available public database, intended as a resource for researchers studying the immune response to SARS-CoV-2, is where the repertoires were released. Samples were obtained from the ongoing ImmuneRACE study (first 160 participants) and from 1,254 subjects provided by 6 global collaborators. Sample metadata almost always included a de-identified subject ID, COVID-19 status, age in years and sex. Where available, HLA class I and class II types were taken from metadata supplied by the sample provider and were not determined by assay-based typing. General study outcomes and caveats: How much clinical and demographic metadata was included differed by source and by participant, and the metadata was provided uncurated.

TCRbeta CDR3 regions were amplified from genomic DNA by means of the immunoSEQ Assay, a bias-controlled multiplex PCR. As for how the authors treated the data: Within the assay, amplification of reference gene primers was used to estimate how many nucleated cells each sample contained. To quantify the absolute abundance of each unique TCRbeta CDR3 rearrangement, sequence reads were collapsed and filtered. For each sample, productive Simpson clonality was calculated by taking the square root of Simpson's diversity index across productive rearrangements. In TCRdb, the immuneACCESS table is reduced to in-frame sequences with V and J assigned. These tables do not hold every clone; where another copy was compared, an unresolved V gene accounts for under half, and the others remain unexplained. V and J calls and clone size are as listed in that table; D and trimming were resolved from the DNA. For this sample the table gives over 100,000 clones, of which roughly 90% were detected only once. The top ten hold under 6.5% of the sample.

This clone was observed a single time. Its antigen target is currently unknown. Per-base quality was not reported, and no clone a single base away is much larger than it. Trimming accounts for 4 bases at V and 0 bases at J, while the number of junction bases matched to no gene is 5. From the germline V gene (reference sequence), CDR1 is LNHDA and CDR2 is SQIVND. The CDR3 sequence holds 15 residues, the cysteine and phenylalanine included. Here the CDR3 DNA is all that survives: 45 bases in frame from base 1. One collaborating source in Seattle enrolled patients while the patients were actively infected and followed the patients over time throughout the course of disease. Whole blood was collected in K2EDTA tubes by collaborating institutions according to the institutions' own protocols. Collaborator samples were shipped for TCRbeta analysis as frozen whole blood, isolated PBMCs, or DNA extracted from either sample type.

Material: peripheral blood. The sequence derives from a woman aged 45-65 years with COVID-19, enrolled during active disease. The chain couples TRBV19 to TRBJ2-7; TRBD1 matches 8 bases in the middle. The base sequence is TGTGCCAGTAGTAGAAGACAGGGGACCTCCTACGAGCAGTACTTC. Its amino acids are CASSRRQGTSYEQYF.